In this sample, the clone carrying this T cell receptor beta chain is medium-sized. Its antigen remains unknown. These data come from a study of circulating CD8 cells and anti-PD-1 response in melanoma. The wider study: Response groups: complete/partial responders versus stable/progressive non-responders. Broader study findings: Under 8% of TRB clonotypes were shared between subsets at M1. Experiments were generally run without replicates.

Sorting of live CD3+CD8+TCRalphabeta+ cells by PD-1 and/or TIGIT gave four subsets. Using about 15 ng of total RNA, TCR libraries were made with the QIAseq Immune Repertoire TCR panel. Via MiXCR, TCRdb re-called the reads, giving one row per CDR3 protein. The data show 350 to 500 distinct CDR3 sequences, under 10% seen once. The trim removed 8 bases at V and 2 bases at J, leaving 9 bases unmatched. Germline V gene sequence: CDR1 DFQATT, CDR2 SNEGSKA (reference sequence). The CDR3 runs to 14 residues. The chain couples TRBV20-1 to TRBJ2-3; 8 bases agree with TRBD1. This receptor was identified in a human donor with melanoma. Source: CD8+ T cells from PBMCs, taken at baseline or after one month of anti-PD-1 therapy (not recorded which). The CDR3 here is CSTQQGEATDTQYF. The CDR3 coding sequence is TGCAGTACGCAACAGGGGGAAGCCACAGATACGCAGTATTTT.